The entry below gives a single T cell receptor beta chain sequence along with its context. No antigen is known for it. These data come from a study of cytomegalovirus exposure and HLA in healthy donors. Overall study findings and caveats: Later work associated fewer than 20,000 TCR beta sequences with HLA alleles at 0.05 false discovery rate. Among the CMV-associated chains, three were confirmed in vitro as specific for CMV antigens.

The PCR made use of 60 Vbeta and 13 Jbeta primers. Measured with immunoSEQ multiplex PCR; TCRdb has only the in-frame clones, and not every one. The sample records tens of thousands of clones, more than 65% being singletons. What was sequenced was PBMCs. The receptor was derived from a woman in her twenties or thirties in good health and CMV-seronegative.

This CDR3 reads CASSLEEKMNTEAFF. The CDR3 DNA follows: TGTGCCAGCAGCTTGGAGGAGAAGATGAACACTGAAGCTTTCTTT. V usage is TRBV5-6 and J usage is TRBJ1-1, with D hard to call. V gave up 0 bases and J gave up 0 bases, with 9 bases separating them. CDR3 length equals 15 residues. The germline gives CDR1 SGHDT, CDR2 YYEEEE.